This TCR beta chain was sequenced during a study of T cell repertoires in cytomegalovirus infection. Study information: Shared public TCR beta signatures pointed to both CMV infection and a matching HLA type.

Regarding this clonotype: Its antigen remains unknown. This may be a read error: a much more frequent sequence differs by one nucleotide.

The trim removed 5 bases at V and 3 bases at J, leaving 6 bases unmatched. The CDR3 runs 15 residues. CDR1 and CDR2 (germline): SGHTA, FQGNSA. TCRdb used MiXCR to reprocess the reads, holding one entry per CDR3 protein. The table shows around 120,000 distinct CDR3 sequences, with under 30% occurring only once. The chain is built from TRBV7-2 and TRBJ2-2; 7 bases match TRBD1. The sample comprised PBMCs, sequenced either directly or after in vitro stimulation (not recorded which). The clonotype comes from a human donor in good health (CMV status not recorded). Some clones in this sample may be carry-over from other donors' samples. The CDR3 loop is CASSPDRFYTGELFF. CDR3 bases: TGTGCCAGCAGCCCGGACAGGTTCTACACCGGGGAGCTGTTTTTT.